Below, 32 T cell receptor beta chains from the same sample are listed, as sequenced in a study of T-cell reconstitution after alpha-beta-depleted transplantation in children. Unique molecular identifiers were used in preparing the TCRbeta library. TCRdb reprocessed the PCR reads with MiXCR, giving one entry per CDR3 protein. The sample consists of some 110,000 distinct CDR3 sequences, over 9% of them appearing once. Here the sequenced sample was PBMCs, taken before TCRalphabeta/CD19-depleted stem cell transplant. Receptors originate from a boy between 2 and 10 years old with acute lymphoblastic leukemia, due to receive a stem cell transplant.

This clonotype occurred many times. This rearrangement joins TRBV2 to TRBJ2-3; TRBD2 matches at 9 bases. The CDR3 covers 14 residues. The V gene's germline CDR1 is SNHLY and CDR2 FYNNEI. Trimming removed 6 bases from V and 2 bases from J; junction bases left unmatched: 3. The CDR3 sequence is CASRLAGHTDTQYF. The CDR3 nucleotides are TGTGCCAGCAGGCTAGCGGGGCACACAGATACGCAGTATTTT.

This chain connects TRBV14 to TRBJ1-5; the match to TRBD1 covers 8 bases. After removal of 7 bases from V and 3 bases from J, the junction contained 5 bases not matched to a gene. The CDR3 is 14 amino acids. Germline CDR1 and CDR2: SGHDN and FVKESK. CDR3 sequence (DNA): TGTGCCAGCATCCAGGGGGCTGCCAATCAGCCCCAGCATTTT. As protein: CASIQGAANQPQHF.

The chain links TRBV29-1 to TRBJ2-5; 8 bases are shared with TRBD1. V lost 4 bases to trimming and J lost 11 bases; unmatched junction nucleotides: 9. Germline V lookup: CDR1 SQVTM, CDR2 ANQGSEA. The CDR3 contains 12 residues. This chain's CDR3 is CSVGQGPVIQYF. The CDR3 region has the DNA TGCAGCGTTGGACAGGGGCCAGTTATTCAGTACTTC.

In its sample, this clonotype was seen a few times. The J gene is TRBJ2-1, the V gene TRBV5-1; TRBD2 aligns across 8 bases. The germline gives CDR1 SGHRS, CDR2 YFSETQ. The V gene end was trimmed by 4 bases and the J gene end by 4 bases; junction bases not matched to a gene: 7. This CDR3 is built from 15 residues. The CDR3 is CASSTGLGDYNEQFF. The CDR3 coding sequence is TGCGCCAGCAGCACGGGACTAGGGGATTACAATGAGCAGTTCTTC.

There are a few counts of this clonotype. The V gene is TRBV4-2, the J gene TRBJ1-2, with D possibly matching TRBD1 (5 bases). The CDR3 has 15 residues. CDR1 and CDR2 from the germline V gene are LGHNA and YNFKEQ. Trimming left V 3 bases short and J 8 bases short, with 19 bases between. DNA for the CDR3: TGTGCCAGCAGCCAGACCGGACACTTCTGGGGGGGCTACACCTTC. It codes for CASSQTGHFWGGYTF.

This clonotype showed up just a few times. A junction end diverges from the germline sequence, so it may reflect a read error. This chain connects TRBV7-2 to TRBJ2-1; possibly TRBD1 for D (7 bases). This CDR3 comprises 12 residues. Germline assignment: CDR1 SGHTA and CDR2 FQGNSA. In nucleotides, the CDR3 is TGTGCCAGCAACCTAGACAGGGAGGTTCAGGTCTTC. This codes for CASNLDREVQVF.

This rearrangement joins TRBV20-1 to TRBJ1-4; D is undetermined. V was cut by 5 bases and J by 8 bases, with 15 bases left in between. CDR3 length equals 13 residues. CDR1 is DFQATT, CDR2 SNEGSKA, per germline (reference sequence). DNA for the CDR3: TGCAGTGCTGTGGAGGGCGATCAGGAAAAACTGTTTTTT. Its protein is CSAVEGDQEKLFF.

The gene calls are TRBV5-1 and TRBJ1-2; 11 positions match TRBD1. The germline CDR1 and CDR2 sequences are SGHRS and YFSETQ. Trimming removed 4 bases from V and 7 bases from J; junction bases left unmatched: 9. The CDR3 is 15 amino acids. CDR3: CASSPWDRGLSGYTF. The CDR3 DNA follows: TGCGCCAGCAGCCCGTGGGACAGGGGGTTAAGTGGCTACACCTTC. The variable domain in full, with the rest retrieved from reference TRBV5-1 and TRBJ1-2, is KAGVTQTPRYLIKTRGQQVTLSCSPISGHRSVSWYQQTPGQGLQFLFEYFSETQRNKGNFPGRFSGRQFSNSRSEMNVSTLELGDSALYLCASSPWDRGLSGYTFGSGTRLTVV.

This clonotype was recorded a few times. CDR3 bases: TGTGCCAGCACCTTTCGGACTAGCGGGAGAGATGAGCAGTTCTTC. The encoded protein is CASTFRTSGRDEQFF. The V gene is TRBV12-3 or TRBV12-4, the J gene TRBJ2-1, with 13 bases that match TRBD2. This CDR3 is 15 amino acids long. V was pared by 7 bases and J by 8 bases, with 8 bases of the junction left unmatched.

The rearrangement uses TRBV10-2 and TRBJ1-4; D is perhaps TRBD1 (5 bases). Germline V gene lookup returns CDR1 WSHSY and CDR2 SAAADI. The V gene lost 6 bases and the J gene lost 8 bases, with 13 bases spanning the gap. This CDR3 region has 13 residues. CDR3 protein: CASRGDPREKLFF. In DNA form, the CDR3 reads TGCGCCAGCAGAGGGGACCCCAGGGAAAAACTGTTTTTT.

The V call is TRBV5-1, the J call TRBJ2-7; TRBD2 matches 9 bases. V shed 4 bases and J 1 base; nucleotides not matched to a gene: 12. Germline V lookup: CDR1 SGHRS, CDR2 YFSETQ. This CDR3 region has 17 residues. The CDR3 loop is CASSPGLAATPSYEQYF. The CDR3 nucleotides are TGCGCCAGCAGCCCGGGACTAGCCGCTACTCCATCCTACGAGCAGTACTTC.

This clonotype was observed at least ten times. This chain links TRBV5-1 with TRBJ2-5; 10 bases line up with TRBD1. Germline V gene sequence: CDR1 SGHRS, CDR2 YFSETQ. J lost 2 bases, V lost 4 bases, and 8 bases had no gene match. This CDR3 spans 16 amino acids. CDR3 DNA sequence: TGCGCCAGCAGCCCAAAGACAGGGGGCGGACAAGAGACCCAGTACTTC. This encodes CASSPKTGGGQETQYF.

The gene calls are TRBV10-3 and TRBJ2-5; 7 bases are a match to TRBD1. V was pared by 10 bases and J by 1 base, with 6 bases of the junction left unmatched. Germline CDR1 reads ENHRY; CDR2 reads SYGVKD. There are 13 residues in the CDR3. The CDR3 bases are TGTGCCACCCTGGGACAGCCCCAAGAGACCCAGTACTTC. This encodes CATLGQPQETQYF.

This clonotype was picked up many times. The genes are TRBV11-1 and TRBJ2-1; 13 positions match TRBD2. Trimming cost V 3 bases and J 7 bases; bases outside gene matches: 12. CDR3 size: 18 residues. Germline V gene sequence: CDR1 SGHAT, CDR2 FQDESV (reference sequence). In nucleotides, the CDR3 is TGTGCCAGCAGCTTCTTAGGTGGACTAGCGGGAGTTTCAAATGAGCAGTTCTTC. Translated, it gives CASSFLGGLAGVSNEQFF.

This clonotype was seen at least ten times. The junction departs from the called germline gene at one end, perhaps through a read error. The rearrangement uses TRBV20-1 and TRBJ2-3, with TRBD2 identical over 13 bases. The CDR3 is made up of 17 amino acids. Germline-derived CDR1 and CDR2 are DFQATT and SNEGSKA (reference sequence). This CDR3 reads CSARERLAGGGTDTQYF. The CDR3, as DNA: TGCAGTGCGAGAGAGAGACTAGCGGGAGGTGGCACAGATACGCAGTATTTT.

This sequence joins TRBV5-1 and TRBJ2-2; D is ambiguous. Trimming pared 0 bases from V and 4 bases from J, leaving 7 bases between. This CDR3 has 14 residues. Per the germline V gene, CDR1 is SGHRS and CDR2 is YFSETQ. DNA for the CDR3: TGCGCCAGCAGCTTGGAAGCAGCCACCGGGGAGCTGTTTTTT. Its translation is CASSLEAATGELFF.

This chain links TRBV12-3 or TRBV12-4 with TRBJ2-1, with 16 bases that match TRBD2. V lost 5 bases to trimming and J lost 1 base; unmatched junction nucleotides: 8. CDR3 length: 19 amino acids. The CDR3 nucleotides read TGTGCCAGCAGTGGCCCCGGGACTAGCGGGAGGGGGTCCTACAATGAGCAGTTCTTC. This codes for CASSGPGTSGRGSYNEQFF.

This clonotype was recorded at least ten times. This chain uses TRBV12-3 or TRBV12-4 with TRBJ2-4; possibly TRBD2 for D (5 bases). The CDR3 is made up of 13 amino acids. Trimming shortened V by 9 bases and J by 7 bases, and 16 bases separated the two germline ends. The DNA for the CDR3 is TGTGCCAGTTCCAGAAGTGGAGGCAACATTCAGTACTTC. It encodes CASSRSGGNIQYF.

Ten or more counts support this clonotype. This rearrangement joins TRBV19 to TRBJ2-5; D possibly matches TRBD1 or TRBD2 (5 bases each). The CDR3 is made up of 14 amino acids. Between the trimmed V and J ends, which lost 5 bases and 3 bases, there was a span of 13 bases. The germline V gene encodes CDR1 LNHDA and CDR2 SQIVND (reference sequence). CDR3 residues: CASSEGRKKETQYF. The CDR3 nucleotides read TGTGCCAGTAGTGAGGGACGGAAAAAAGAGACCCAGTACTTC.

In this sample, this clonotype turned up a few times. The chain joins TRBV30 to TRBJ1-1, with unresolved D. From germline, CDR1 is GTSNPN and CDR2 SVGIG (reference sequence). The V end lost 4 bases, the J end lost 1 base, and 13 bases lay between the germline ends. The length of the CDR3 is 14 residues. The CDR3 DNA reads as TGTGCCTGGACCCTCGGTCGGGGGAACACTGAAGCTTTCTTT. This sequence encodes CAWTLGRGNTEAFF.

This clonotype is medium-sized within its sample. V is TRBV4-1 and J is TRBJ2-2, with D hard to call. The CDR3 has 15 amino acids. Germline V gene data show CDR1 as MGHRA and CDR2 as YSYEKL. Trimming left V 4 bases short and J 5 bases short, with 14 bases between. CDR3 sequence: CASSRIDTLTGELFF. CDR3 in DNA: TGCGCCAGCAGCCGGATAGACACGCTAACCGGGGAGCTGTTTTTT.

In this sample, this clonotype turned up many times. The chain joins TRBV20-1 to TRBJ2-2, with unresolved D. The CDR3 is 14 amino acids. The V gene's germline CDR1 is DFQATT and CDR2 SNEGSKA (reference sequence). V lost 5 bases, J lost 0 bases, and 10 bases lay in between. The CDR3 loop reads CSAEVHANTGELFF. In DNA, the CDR3 is TGCAGTGCTGAGGTCCACGCGAACACCGGGGAGCTGTTTTTT.

The rearrangement uses TRBV29-1 and TRBJ1-1; no clear D. The V and J ends lost 3 bases and 0 bases respectively, with 8 bases between them. Germline-derived CDR1 and CDR2 are SQVTM and ANQGSEA. The CDR3 spans 13 residues. DNA for the CDR3: TGCAGCGTTGATCAGAGTATGAACACTGAAGCTTTCTTT. Translated: CSVDQSMNTEAFF. Drawing the rest from reference TRBV29-1 and TRBJ1-1, the complete variable domain is SAVISQKPSRDICQRGTSLTIQCQVDSQVTMMFWYRQQPGQSLTLIATANQGSEATYESGFVIDKFPISRPNLTFSTLTVSNMSPEDSSIYLCSVDQSMNTEAFFGQGTRLTVV.

The rearrangement links TRBV5-1 to TRBJ1-4; TRBD1 is a possible D gene (6 bases). With 0 bases removed from V and 8 bases from J, the gap between germline ends came to 11 bases. The germline gives CDR1 SGHRS, CDR2 YFSETQ. This CDR3 is 14 amino acids long. The CDR3: CASSLGRGVEKLFF. The DNA for the CDR3 is TGCGCCAGCAGCTTGGGCAGGGGAGTCGAAAAACTGTTTTTT.

This clonotype was recorded at least ten times. DNA of the CDR3: TGTGCCAGCTCACCACGAGGGACTAGCGGGACCGGGTCAGATACGCAGTATTTT. Translation: CASSPRGTSGTGSDTQYF. This rearrangement joins TRBV18 to TRBJ2-3; 13 bases match TRBD2. Germline V lookup: CDR1 KGHSH, CDR2 LQKENI. V lost 1 base, J lost 4 bases, and 8 bases stayed unmatched. There are 18 residues in the CDR3.

This clonotype was seen a few times. The chain employs TRBV25-1 and TRBJ1-2, with a tentative D call TRBD1 (5 bases). Trimming pared 6 bases from V and 8 bases from J, leaving 13 bases between. The CDR3 runs to 12 residues. In germline, CDR1 is MGHDK, CDR2 SYGVNS. The CDR3 sequence: CASSGGTGGYTF. The CDR3 DNA sequence: TGTGCCAGCAGCGGGGGAACGGGGGGCTACACCTTC.

Many counts were recorded for this clonotype. The chain couples TRBV6-5 to TRBJ2-1, with 7 bases that match TRBD2. Trimming removed 4 bases from V and 2 bases from J; junction bases left unmatched: 8. CDR1 and CDR2 (germline): MNHEY, SVGAGI. This CDR3 is built from 16 residues. Written as DNA, the CDR3 is TGTGCCAGCAGTTCCACCTCTAGCGGCACCTACAATGAGCAGTTCTTC. Its translation: CASSSTSSGTYNEQFF.

The V gene is TRBV20-1, the J gene TRBJ1-1, with 9 bases matching TRBD1. Germline V gene data show CDR1 as DFQATT and CDR2 as SNEGSKA (reference sequence). Losses at the gene ends were 2 bases for V and 8 bases for J; bases not matched to a gene: 3. The CDR3 contains 12 residues. DNA of the CDR3: TGCAGTGCTAGAAAACAGGGGGCGGAAGCTTTCTTT. This sequence encodes CSARKQGAEAFF.

This clonotype has a handful of counts. The chain recombines TRBV7-9 with TRBJ1-2; D not certain. Between the trimmed V and J ends, which lost 6 bases and 2 bases, there was a span of 10 bases. The CDR3 is 13 residues long. The germline V gene encodes CDR1 SEHNR and CDR2 FQNEAQ (reference sequence). The CDR3 loop reads CASSPFGNYGYTF. CDR3 nucleotides: TGTGCCAGCAGTCCTTTTGGGAACTATGGCTACACCTTC.

Many counts were recorded for this clonotype. The rearrangement uses TRBV5-5 and TRBJ2-5, with 12 bases identical to TRBD2. The CDR3 runs 16 residues. J lost 5 bases, V lost 0 bases, and 5 bases had no gene match. Germline assignment: CDR1 SGHKS and CDR2 YYEKEE (reference sequence). In nucleotides, the CDR3 is TGTGCCAGCAGCTTGGGGACTAGCGGGATATCGGAGACCCAGTACTTC. Encoded protein: CASSLGTSGISETQYF.

V and J are TRBV30 and TRBJ1-2; no firm D call. V lost 5 bases and J 7 bases, leaving 17 bases between the germline ends. The germline V gene has CDR1 GTSNPN and CDR2 SVGIG (reference sequence). This CDR3 has 13 amino acids. CDR3 DNA sequence: TGTGCCTGGCGTCGAACGGCCGCCGGTGGCTACACCTTC. Translated: CAWRRTAAGGYTF.

J is TRBJ2-3 and V is TRBV6-1, with 9 bases lining up with TRBD2. Germline V gene sequence: CDR1 MNHNS, CDR2 SASEGT. This CDR3 is built from 16 residues. J gave up 8 bases and V 1 base, and 10 bases lay outside the gene matches. CDR3 amino acids: CASSEEAGGFRVTQYF. As DNA, the CDR3 is TGTGCCAGCAGTGAAGAAGCGGGAGGTTTTCGAGTTACGCAGTATTTT.